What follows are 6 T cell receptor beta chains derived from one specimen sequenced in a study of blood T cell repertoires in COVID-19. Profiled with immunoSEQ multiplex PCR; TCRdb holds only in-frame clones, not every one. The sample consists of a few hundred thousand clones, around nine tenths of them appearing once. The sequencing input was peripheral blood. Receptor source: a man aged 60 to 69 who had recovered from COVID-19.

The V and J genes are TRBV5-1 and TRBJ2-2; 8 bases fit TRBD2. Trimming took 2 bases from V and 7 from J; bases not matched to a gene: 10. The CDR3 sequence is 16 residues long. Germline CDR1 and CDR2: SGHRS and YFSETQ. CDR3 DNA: TGCGCCAGCAGCTTAGCCGGAGCGGGGGAAGGCGGGGAGCTGTTTTTT. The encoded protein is CASSLAGAGEGGELFF.

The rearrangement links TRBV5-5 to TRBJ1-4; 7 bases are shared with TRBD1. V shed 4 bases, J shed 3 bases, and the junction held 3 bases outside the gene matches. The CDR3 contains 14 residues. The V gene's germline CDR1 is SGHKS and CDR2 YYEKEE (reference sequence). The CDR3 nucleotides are TGTGCCAGCAGCCGGGACAGTCCTAATGAAAAACTGTTTTTT. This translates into CASSRDSPNEKLFF.

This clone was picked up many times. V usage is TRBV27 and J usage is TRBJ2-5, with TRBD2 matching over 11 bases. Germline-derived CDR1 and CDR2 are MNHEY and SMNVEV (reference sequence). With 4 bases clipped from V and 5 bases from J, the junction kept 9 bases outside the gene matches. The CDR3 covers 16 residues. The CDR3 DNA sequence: TGTGCCAGCAGTTCACCATCTAGCGGGGGGCGGGAGACCCAGTACTTC. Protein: CASSSPSSGGRETQYF.

The CDR3 spells CATSDTTSGRGDEQFF. CDR3 DNA sequence: TGTGCCACCAGTGACACGACTAGCGGGAGGGGTGATGAGCAGTTCTTC. The chain has TRBV24-1 and TRBJ2-1; 14 bases are a match to TRBD2. Germline lookup yields CDR1 KGHDR and CDR2 SFDVKD. V gave up 4 bases and J gave up 8 bases; unmatched junction bases: 6. The CDR3 loop spans 16 amino acids.

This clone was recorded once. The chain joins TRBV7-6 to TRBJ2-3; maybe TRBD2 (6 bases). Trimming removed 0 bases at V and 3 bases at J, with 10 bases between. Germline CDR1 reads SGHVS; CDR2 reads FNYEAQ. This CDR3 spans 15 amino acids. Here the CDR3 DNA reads TGTGCCAGCAGCTTAGCAGATGGGGGGACAGATACGCAGTATTTT. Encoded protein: CASSLADGGTDTQYF.

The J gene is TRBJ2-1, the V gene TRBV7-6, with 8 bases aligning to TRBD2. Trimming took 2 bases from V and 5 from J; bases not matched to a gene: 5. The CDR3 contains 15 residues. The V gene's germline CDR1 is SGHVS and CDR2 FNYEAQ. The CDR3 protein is CASSLPGGWDNEQFF. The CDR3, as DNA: TGTGCCAGCAGCTTACCGGGAGGGTGGGACAATGAGCAGTTCTTC. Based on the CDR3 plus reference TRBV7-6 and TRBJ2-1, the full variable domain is GAGVSQSPRYKVTKRGQDVALRCDPISGHVSLYWYRQALGQGPEFLTYFNYEAQQDKSGLPNDRFSAERPEGSISTLTIQRTEQRDSAMYRCASSLPGGWDNEQFFGPGTRLTVL.